Presented here are 31 T cell receptor beta chains from one specimen sequenced in a study of blood T cell repertoires in COVID-19. Assay: immunoSEQ multiplex PCR; the TCRdb copy retains only in-frame clones and omits some. The sample lists around 140,000 clones; 65% to 90% were seen once. The sequencing sample was made of peripheral blood. The receptor set was obtained from a human donor in a cohort sampled during active COVID-19.

The rearrangement joins TRBV5-1 to TRBJ1-6; no definite D call. The CDR3 contains 14 residues. The ends were cut back, 1 base at V and 10 bases at J, with 12 bases in the middle. Looked up from germline, CDR1 is SGHRS and CDR2 is YFSETQ. The CDR3 coding sequence is TGCGCCAGCAGCTTGAGCACAGCTCGGTCACCCCTCCACTTT. This gives the protein CASSLSTARSPLHF.

The gene calls are TRBV6-5 and TRBJ2-7, with 10 bases lining up with TRBD1. Germline V gene sequence: CDR1 MNHEY, CDR2 SVGAGI. V shed 3 bases and J 2 bases; nucleotides not matched to a gene: 1. The CDR3 is 14 residues long. DNA for the CDR3: TGTGCCAGCAGTTATGGGACAGGGGCCTACGAGCAGTACTTC. It translates to CASSYGTGAYEQYF.

The rearrangement links TRBV14 to TRBJ1-1; 10 bases line up with TRBD1. V dropped 3 bases and J dropped 4; count of bases not matched to a gene: 8. CDR1 and CDR2 from the germline V gene are SGHDN and FVKESK. CDR3 length equals 16 residues. The CDR3 bases are TGTGCCAGCAGCCAGGCCCCCGGACAGGGGGGCACTGAAGCTTTCTTT. It translates to CASSQAPGQGGTEAFF.

The V gene is TRBV5-1, the J gene TRBJ1-5, with D maybe TRBD1 (5 bases). V lost 4 bases to trimming and J lost 6 bases, with 17 bases between them. Germline V gene data show CDR1 as SGHRS and CDR2 as YFSETQ. This CDR3 has 15 residues. The CDR3 region is CASSPIPGVLQPQHF. The CDR3 DNA follows: TGCGCCAGCAGCCCTATTCCGGGGGTCCTTCAGCCCCAGCATTTT. Combining the CDR3 with reference TRBV5-1 and TRBJ1-5 gives the whole variable domain KAGVTQTPRYLIKTRGQQVTLSCSPISGHRSVSWYQQTPGQGLQFLFEYFSETQRNKGNFPGRFSGRQFSNSRSEMNVSTLELGDSALYLCASSPIPGVLQPQHFGDGTRLSIL.

This sequence joins TRBV5-6 and TRBJ1-2, with 8 bases lining up with TRBD1. Germline values: CDR1 SGHDT, CDR2 YYEEEE. J was trimmed by 14 bases and V by 2 bases; bases with no gene match: 5. The CDR3 length is 11 residues. The CDR3 reads CASSFQGAKTF. Here the CDR3 DNA reads TGTGCCAGCAGCTTTCAGGGGGCGAAAACCTTC.

The chain uses TRBV7-9 and TRBJ1-5; no clear D. In germline, CDR1 is SEHNR, CDR2 FQNEAQ (reference sequence). The V end was cut by 0 bases, the J end by 3 bases, with 3 bases between. This CDR3 spans 13 amino acids. The CDR3 DNA follows: TGTGCCAGCAGCTTAGCAGCCAATCAGCCCCAGCATTTT. Its protein is CASSLAANQPQHF.

The count of this clone is one. This sequence joins TRBV18 and TRBJ2-7; D not resolved. V was shortened by 6 bases and J by 0 bases, with 15 bases between the two germline ends. CDR3 size: 15 residues. Looked up from germline, CDR1 is KGHSH and CDR2 is LQKENI. In nucleotides, the CDR3 is TGTGCCAGCTCGCCGGAGAGCGCGAGCTCCTACGAGCAGTACTTC. Amino acid sequence: CASSPESASSYEQYF.

J is TRBJ1-5 and V is TRBV19; TRBD1 matches 7 bases. The CDR3 spans 14 residues. V was clipped by 3 bases and J by 3 bases; unmatched bases: 2. Germline V lookup: CDR1 LNHDA, CDR2 SQIVND (reference sequence). DNA of the CDR3: TGTGCCAGTAGTATCGGACAGGCCAATCAGCCCCAGCATTTT. It yields the protein CASSIGQANQPQHF.

The table lists this clone with a count of one. The rearrangement uses TRBV19 and TRBJ1-1; the D gene is possibly TRBD1 (5 bases). V lost 5 bases and J 6 bases, leaving 13 bases between the germline ends. CDR3 length: 13 amino acids. Germline V gene sequence: CDR1 LNHDA, CDR2 SQIVND (reference sequence). In DNA, the CDR3 is TGTGCCAGTAGTTCGAGGCGGGGGGCTGAAGCTTTCTTT. This gives the protein CASSSRRGAEAFF.

The V gene is TRBV10-2, the J gene TRBJ2-1, with 10 bases fitting TRBD2. Losses at the gene ends were 6 bases for V and 1 base for J; bases not matched to a gene: 3. The CDR3 is 15 residues long. Germline-derived CDR1 and CDR2 are WSHSY and SAAADI. CDR3 DNA sequence: TGCGCCAGCAGGGAGCGGGAGGGGTCCTACAATGAGCAGTTCTTC. Encoded protein: CASREREGSYNEQFF.

This clone has just one count. The V gene is TRBV5-1, the J gene TRBJ2-5, with 8 bases identical to TRBD1. The germline V gene has CDR1 SGHRS and CDR2 YFSETQ. The CDR3 is 15 residues long. With V trimmed by 4 bases and J by 1 base, 6 bases remained unmatched. The CDR3 spells CASSSGQGPQETQYF. CDR3 nucleotides: TGCGCCAGCAGCAGCGGACAGGGCCCCCAAGAGACCCAGTACTTC.

The gene calls are TRBV27 and TRBJ2-5; maybe TRBD1 (6 bases). V lost 6 bases to trimming and J lost 2 bases, with 16 bases between them. Germline V gene data show CDR1 as MNHEY and CDR2 as SMNVEV (reference sequence). The CDR3 sequence is 15 residues long. The CDR3 sequence is CASSTTGTLQETQYF. CDR3 sequence (DNA): TGTGCCAGCAGCACGACAGGAACGCTACAAGAGACCCAGTACTTC.

The CDR3 coding sequence is TGTGCCACCGCCAAGGGGACTAGCGGCCGAGGGGAGCAGTACTTC. Its translation: CATAKGTSGRGEQYF. This chain links TRBV19 with TRBJ2-7, with TRBD2 matching over 11 bases. This CDR3 is 15 amino acids long. Germline values: CDR1 LNHDA, CDR2 SQIVND (reference sequence). The V gene end was trimmed by 10 bases and the J gene end by 7 bases; junction bases not matched to a gene: 15.

The chain has TRBV29-1 and TRBJ1-2, with D possibly matching TRBD1 (5 bases). The length of the CDR3 is 11 residues. Per germline, CDR1 SQVTM and CDR2 ANQGSEA. V gave up 7 bases and J gave up 4 bases, with 10 bases separating them. The CDR3 loop reads CSATVLYGYTF. CDR3 DNA sequence: TGCAGCGCGACAGTGCTCTATGGCTACACCTTC.

The CDR3 coding sequence is TGTGCCAGCAGTCTACTAATCACGCTAGAGCAGTACTTC. It specifies CASSLLITLEQYF. This chain connects TRBV12-3 or TRBV12-4 to TRBJ2-7, with D uncertain. This CDR3 contains 13 residues. The germline V and J ends were trimmed by 5 bases and 7 bases, with 15 bases remaining between them.

The V call is TRBV7-2, the J call TRBJ2-4; D might be TRBD2 (6 bases). The germline V and J ends were trimmed by 5 bases and 9 bases, with 20 bases remaining between them. Germline-derived CDR1 and CDR2 are SGHTA and FQGNSA. The CDR3 has 15 amino acids. CDR3 protein: CASSGGSGVRSIQYF. The CDR3 DNA is TGTGCCAGCAGCGGGGGGAGCGGAGTTAGGAGCATTCAGTACTTC.

The J gene is TRBJ2-7, the V gene TRBV7-3, with TRBD2 matching 8 bases. The CDR3 has 15 residues. The germline gives CDR1 SGHTA, CDR2 FQGTGA. The ends lost 5 bases at V and 3 bases at J; junction bases unmatched: 9. CDR3 region: CASSLGPGLVYEQYF. As DNA, the CDR3 is TGTGCCAGCAGCCTAGGCCCGGGACTAGTCTACGAGCAGTACTTC.

This chain connects TRBV2 to TRBJ1-2; 8 bases are a match to TRBD1. The CDR3 extends over 12 amino acids. V lost 8 bases and J lost 6; bases outside the gene matches: 5. The V gene's germline CDR1 is SNHLY and CDR2 FYNNEI. The CDR3 DNA follows: TGTGCCAGCCGCAAGACAGGGGATGGCTACACCTTC. Its protein is CASRKTGDGYTF.

The chain couples TRBV4-3 to TRBJ1-2, with 8 bases identical to TRBD1. The V segment lost 0 bases and the J segment 3 bases; nucleotides outside the gene matches: 6. The V gene's germline CDR1 is LGHNA and CDR2 YSLEER. This CDR3 region has 16 residues. The CDR3 DNA reads TGCGCCAGCAGCCAAGAAATCACAGGGGGAGACTATGGCTACACCTTC. It translates to CASSQEITGGDYGYTF.

The J gene is TRBJ1-1, the V gene TRBV2, with TRBD1 matching over 7 bases. The CDR3 consists of 15 residues. CDR1 is SNHLY and CDR2 is FYNNEI in the germline V gene. The J segment lost 4 bases and the V segment lost 5 bases, leaving 10 bases of the junction unmatched. The CDR3 here is CASSPLTGFSTEAFF. For the CDR3, the DNA is TGTGCCAGCAGTCCCCTGACAGGGTTTAGCACTGAAGCTTTCTTT.

The genes are TRBV4-1 and TRBJ2-7; 12 bases fit TRBD1. This CDR3 comprises 15 residues. In germline, CDR1 is MGHRA, CDR2 YSYEKL. Germline trimming cut 1 base from V and 5 bases from J; bases unmatched to any gene: 3. CDR3 sequence reads: CASSQVGTGGDEQYF. CDR3 in DNA: TGCGCCAGCAGCCAAGTCGGGACAGGGGGCGACGAGCAGTACTTC.

This chain uses TRBV27 with TRBJ1-1, with 7 bases matching TRBD1. The germline V gene has CDR1 MNHEY and CDR2 SMNVEV (reference sequence). The CDR3 runs 14 residues. The V and J ends lost 5 bases and 3 bases, in that order; junction bases with no gene match: 6. CDR3 in DNA: TGTGCCAGCAGTCGACAGGGAGTGGACACTGAAGCTTTCTTT. It encodes CASSRQGVDTEAFF.

This clone was seen a few times. This chain joins TRBV4-1 and TRBJ2-3; D is unresolved. The V gene's germline CDR1 is MGHRA and CDR2 YSYEKL. The CDR3 length is 14 residues. Trimming pared 3 bases from V and 0 bases from J, leaving 7 bases between. The CDR3 loop reads CASSQISSTDTQYF. DNA for the CDR3: TGCGCCAGCAGCCAGATTAGTAGCACAGATACGCAGTATTTT.

This chain links TRBV4-2 with TRBJ1-4, with D possibly TRBD1 on 5 matching bases. The CDR3 is 20 amino acids. Per the germline V gene, CDR1 is LGHNA and CDR2 is YNFKEQ. V was trimmed by 1 base and J by 0 bases, leaving 21 bases between them. The DNA of the CDR3 is TGTGCCAGCAGCCAAGGGGAACCGTTCAGGGAGGGTGCAACTAATGAAAAACTGTTTTTT. Its translation: CASSQGEPFREGATNEKLFF.

This clone was counted between two and nine times. The rearrangement joins TRBV21-1 to TRBJ2-7; the DNA was not compared with TRBD1, the D call given in the table. TRBV21-1 has pseudogene status. This CDR3 is 15 amino acids long. The CDR3 sequence: CASSTNRGRSYEQYF. Written as DNA, the CDR3 is TGTGCCAGCAGCACTAACAGGGGGCGATCCTACGAGCAGTACTTC.

V usage is TRBV6-6 and J usage is TRBJ2-2; 10 nucleotides match TRBD2. CDR1 is MNHNY and CDR2 is SVGAGI in the germline V gene (reference sequence). Trimming took 6 bases from V and 5 from J; bases not matched to a gene: 6. The CDR3 is made up of 15 amino acids. Here the CDR3 DNA reads TGTGCCAGCAGCTTAGCGGGAGGTATTACCGGGGAGCTGTTTTTT. Translation: CASSLAGGITGELFF.

This clone was picked up a small number of times. The CDR3 reads CASRPTSGEAKTQYF. The CDR3 DNA follows: TGTGCCAGCAGGCCGACTAGCGGGGAGGCCAAGACCCAGTACTTC. This chain connects TRBV2 to TRBJ2-5, with 11 bases aligning to TRBD2. Germline V lookup: CDR1 SNHLY, CDR2 FYNNEI. V shed 6 bases and J 6 bases; nucleotides not matched to a gene: 9. This CDR3 region has 15 residues.

CDR3 in amino acids: CASRRQTNTGELFF. The CDR3 DNA is TGTGCCAGCAGGAGGCAGACGAACACCGGGGAGCTGTTTTTT. The chain is built from TRBV6-5 and TRBJ2-2; D not certain. CDR3 size: 14 residues. The germline V and J ends were trimmed by 6 bases and 0 bases, with 8 bases remaining between them. Germline CDR1 and CDR2: MNHEY and SVGAGI.

This chain uses TRBV7-2 with TRBJ2-1; D possibly corresponds to TRBD2 (7 bases). The V gene lost 4 bases and the J gene lost 5 bases, with 18 bases spanning the gap. The germline CDR1 and CDR2 sequences are SGHTA and FQGNSA. The CDR3 extends over 16 amino acids. CDR3 sequence (DNA): TGTGCCAGCAGCTATCGAACTCCCGGGGGGCACAATGAGCAGTTCTTC. Its protein is CASSYRTPGGHNEQFF.

V and J are TRBV25-1 and TRBJ2-1; TRBD2 aligns across 11 bases. V lost 2 bases and J lost 6; bases outside the gene matches: 9. CDR3 length equals 17 residues. Germline-derived CDR1 and CDR2 are MGHDK and SYGVNS. CDR3 sequence reads: CASSERIGLAGVNEQFF. In DNA form, the CDR3 reads TGTGCCAGCAGTGAACGGATTGGACTAGCGGGTGTCAATGAGCAGTTCTTC.

The CDR3 here is CASGGQGSYNEQFF. In nucleotides, the CDR3 is TGCGCCAGCGGCGGACAGGGCTCCTACAATGAGCAGTTCTTC. The rearrangement links TRBV5-1 to TRBJ2-1; the match to TRBD1 covers 8 bases. The CDR3 has 14 amino acids. Per germline, CDR1 SGHRS and CDR2 YFSETQ. With 7 bases clipped from V and 0 bases from J, the junction kept 3 bases outside the gene matches.